Listed here are 27 T cell receptor beta chains from one sample, sequenced in a study of technical replicates of blood from several donors. Using immunoSEQ multiplex PCR, the repertoire was profiled, and TCRdb retains in-frame clones only, with some absent. The sample yields tens of thousands of clones, approximately 94% seen once. The specimen sequenced was PBMCs. All receptors come from a human donor in good health. Some clones in this sample may be carry-over from other donors' samples.

This sequence joins TRBV19 and TRBJ1-5, with 7 bases aligning to TRBD1. The CDR3 spans 15 residues. V shed 4 bases, J shed 3 bases, and the junction held 6 bases outside the gene matches. The germline CDR1 and CDR2 sequences are LNHDA and SQIVND (reference sequence). CDR3 DNA sequence: TGTGCCAGTAGTAGATCGGGACAGTACAATCAGCCCCAGCATTTT. It encodes CASSRSGQYNQPQHF.

The chain employs TRBV4-2 and TRBJ1-4; 10 nucleotides align to TRBD1. The V and J ends lost 0 bases and 8 bases, in that order; junction bases with no gene match: 6. Per germline, CDR1 LGHNA and CDR2 YNFKEQ. The CDR3 extends over 16 amino acids. The CDR3 coding sequence is TGTGCCAGCAGCCAAGATCCCGGGACAGGGGACGAAAAACTGTTTTTT. As protein: CASSQDPGTGDEKLFF.

This rearrangement joins TRBV7-2 to TRBJ2-7, with TRBD2 matching over 8 bases. From germline, CDR1 is SGHTA and CDR2 FQGNSA. This CDR3 contains 17 residues. Trimming cost V 3 bases and J 1 base; bases outside gene matches: 11. CDR3 bases: TGTGCCAGCAGCTTTATTCTCGGGCGGGGGGTTTCCTACGAGCAGTACTTC. Amino acids: CASSFILGRGVSYEQYF.

V and J are TRBV7-7 and TRBJ1-3; D perhaps matches TRBD1 (5 bases). V lost 4 bases to trimming and J lost 5 bases, with 27 bases between them. The CDR3 runs to 19 residues. Germline-derived CDR1 and CDR2 are SSHAT and FNYEAQ (reference sequence). In DNA, the CDR3 is TGTGCCAGCAGCTCTTCGGGGGGATCCGGGCCAACGACTCGAAACACCATATATTTT. Amino acids: CASSSSGGSGPTTRNTIYF.

The chain is built from TRBV5-1 and TRBJ1-1; TRBD1 matches 8 bases. Germline V lookup: CDR1 SGHRS, CDR2 YFSETQ. This CDR3 contains 14 residues. The J segment lost 1 base and the V segment lost 5 bases, leaving 4 bases of the junction unmatched. CDR3 DNA sequence: TGCGCCAGCAGTTTTGGGACAGGGAACACTGAAGCTTTCTTT. Translated, it gives CASSFGTGNTEAFF.

In DNA, the CDR3 is TGTGCCAGCAGCCCAGGGGTCCCTTCCACAGATACGCAGTATTTT. Protein: CASSPGVPSTDTQYF. The chain links TRBV11-2 to TRBJ2-3; D may be TRBD1 (6 bases). Germline V gene sequence: CDR1 SGHAT, CDR2 FQNNGV. The CDR3 length is 15 residues. V gave up 5 bases and J gave up 2 bases, with 14 bases separating them.

This clone turned up a few times. Additional DNA sequences in this sample encode the identical CDR3. The V and J genes are TRBV9 and TRBJ1-6, with TRBD1 identical over 10 bases. Germline V gives CDR1 SGDLS, CDR2 YYNGEE. V lost 3 bases to trimming and J lost 10 bases; unmatched junction nucleotides: 4. The CDR3 contains 14 residues. DNA for the CDR3: TGTGCCAGCAGCGGACGGGACAGGGGATCACCCCTCCACTTT. It codes for CASSGRDRGSPLHF.

This clone was recorded once. The chain joins TRBV6-5 to TRBJ2-7; 8 bases match TRBD2. There are 15 residues in the CDR3. Germline assignment: CDR1 MNHEY and CDR2 SVGAGI. With 6 bases clipped from V and 0 bases from J, the junction kept 7 bases outside the gene matches. The CDR3 loop reads CASSRSGTSSYEQYF. The CDR3 DNA follows: TGTGCCAGCAGCCGATCCGGGACTAGCTCCTACGAGCAGTACTTC.

By frequency in the sample, this clone is medium-sized. J is TRBJ1-3 and V is TRBV7-6, with 9 bases fitting TRBD1. V gave up 4 bases and J gave up 1 base; unmatched junction bases: 5. The germline CDR1 and CDR2 sequences are SGHVS and FNYEAQ. This CDR3 spans 16 amino acids. The CDR3 spells CASSSEQGASGNTIYF. CDR3 coding DNA: TGTGCCAGCAGCTCCGAACAGGGGGCTTCTGGAAACACCATATATTTT.

This chain joins TRBV6-5 and TRBJ1-5; tentatively, D is TRBD1 (5 bases). The CDR3 consists of 15 residues. Germline loops: CDR1 MNHEY, CDR2 SVGAGI. V dropped 8 bases and J dropped 0 bases, with 14 bases sitting between them. CDR3: CASLPRAYSNQPQHF. CDR3 nucleotide sequence: TGTGCCAGCCTCCCCAGGGCCTATAGCAATCAGCCCCAGCATTTT.

This chain uses TRBV6-1 with TRBJ1-6; 7 bases match TRBD1. The V segment lost 2 bases and the J segment 5 bases; nucleotides outside the gene matches: 3. In germline, CDR1 is MNHNS, CDR2 SASEGT. The CDR3 length is 15 residues. The CDR3 spells CASSERGTDNSPLHF. The CDR3 DNA reads TGTGCCAGCAGTGAAAGGGGGACAGATAATTCACCCCTCCACTTT.

The chain links TRBV7-6 to TRBJ1-2; no definite D call. This CDR3 spans 16 amino acids. Trimming cost V 5 bases and J 0 bases, with 16 bases left between them. Per the germline V gene, CDR1 is SGHVS and CDR2 is FNYEAQ. This CDR3 reads CASSPRGLGTNYGYTF. DNA for the CDR3: TGTGCCAGCAGCCCACGTGGTCTCGGTACTAACTATGGCTACACCTTC.

The gene calls are TRBV19 and TRBJ1-1; possibly TRBD1 for D (5 bases). CDR1 and CDR2 from the germline V gene are LNHDA and SQIVND (reference sequence). The V end lost 6 bases, the J end lost 3 bases, and 23 bases lay between the germline ends. CDR3 length equals 17 residues. The CDR3 DNA is TGTGCCAGTAGCGCTCCGGGGGGTGCGGTAGCGGACACTGAAGCTTTCTTT. Protein sequence: CASSAPGGAVADTEAFF.

V is TRBV6-5 and J is TRBJ1-5, with 7 nucleotides matching TRBD1. The trim removed 6 bases at V and 5 bases at J, leaving 10 bases unmatched. The CDR3 is 15 residues long. Per the germline V gene, CDR1 is MNHEY and CDR2 is SVGAGI. DNA for the CDR3: TGTGCCAGCAGCCCCAATGGACAGGTTCATCAGCCCCAGCATTTT. It specifies CASSPNGQVHQPQHF.

The J gene is TRBJ2-3, the V gene TRBV5-4; 8 nucleotides align to TRBD2. This CDR3 contains 16 residues. V was pared by 3 bases and J by 0 bases, with 6 bases of the junction left unmatched. Germline V gives CDR1 SGHNT, CDR2 YYREEE (reference sequence). The CDR3 coding sequence is TGTGCCAGCAGCTCCTCTCCTAGCGGGAGCACAGATACGCAGTATTTT. This gives the protein CASSSSPSGSTDTQYF.

This clone was counted a single time. The V and J genes are TRBV5-8 and TRBJ1-5; D gene ambiguous. CDR1 and CDR2 from the germline V gene are SGHTS and YDEGEE. The CDR3 runs to 14 residues. V gave up 0 bases and J gave up 6 bases, with 10 bases separating them. For the CDR3, the DNA is TGTGCCAGCAGCTTGGGGTGGTGGGCTCAGCCCCAGCATTTT. Amino acid sequence: CASSLGWWAQPQHF.

The chain employs TRBV7-9 and TRBJ2-5; D not certain. The germline V gene encodes CDR1 SEHNR and CDR2 FQNEAQ (reference sequence). With 0 bases removed from V and 1 base from J, the gap between germline ends came to 9 bases. This CDR3 has 15 residues. The CDR3 spells CASSLAPNGQETQYF. CDR3 in DNA: TGTGCCAGCAGCTTAGCGCCTAACGGCCAAGAGACCCAGTACTTC. Variable domain in full (rest from reference TRBV7-9 and TRBJ2-5): DTGVSQNPRHKITKRGQNVTFRCDPISEHNRLYWYRQTLGQGPEFLTYFQNEAQLEKSRLLSDRFSAERPKGSFSTLEIQRTEQGDSAMYLCASSLAPNGQETQYFGPGTRLLVL.

The chain employs TRBV7-8 and TRBJ2-5, with D perhaps matching TRBD2 (6 bases). CDR1 is SGHVS and CDR2 is FQNEAQ in the germline V gene. V lost 4 bases to trimming and J lost 0 bases, with 15 bases between them. This CDR3 comprises 16 residues. The chain's CDR3 is CASSSKRGGYQETQYF. The CDR3 DNA reads as TGTGCCAGCAGCTCAAAGAGAGGAGGGTACCAAGAGACCCAGTACTTC.

This rearrangement joins TRBV7-2 to TRBJ2-2; D perhaps matches TRBD1 (5 bases). CDR1 SGHTA and CDR2 FQGNSA come from the germline V gene. The CDR3 spans 14 residues. The ends were cut back, 8 bases at V and 3 bases at J, with 13 bases in the middle. CDR3 sequence (DNA): TGTGCCAGCTCGGGCAGGGATTACACCGGGGAGCTGTTTTTT. This encodes CASSGRDYTGELFF.

The J gene is TRBJ2-1, the V gene TRBV7-2; D perhaps matches TRBD2 (5 bases). Germline loops: CDR1 SGHTA, CDR2 FQGNSA. The CDR3 sequence is 14 residues long. Trimming pared 0 bases from V and 5 bases from J, leaving 8 bases between. The CDR3 nucleotides read TGTGCCAGCAGCTTAGCGAGGGAGAACAATGAGCAGTTCTTC. It encodes CASSLARENNEQFF.

Here the CDR3 reads CASNAGQGEYGYTF. The CDR3 DNA reads TGTGCCAGCAACGCGGGACAGGGGGAATATGGCTACACCTTC. The V gene is TRBV6-5, the J gene TRBJ1-2, with TRBD1 matching over 11 bases. CDR1 is MNHEY, CDR2 SVGAGI, per germline. CDR3 length equals 14 residues. V lost 7 bases to trimming and J lost 5 bases; unmatched junction nucleotides: 6.

The rearrangement links TRBV11-2 to TRBJ1-1, with a weak D call TRBD1 (6 bases). Germline CDR1 reads SGHAT; CDR2 reads FQNNGV. V was shortened by 0 bases and J by 4 bases, with 15 bases between the two germline ends. This CDR3 region has 16 residues. CDR3 coding DNA: TGTGCCAGCAGCTTAGATGGGGCCAGGGGCTTCACTGAAGCTTTCTTT. This codes for CASSLDGARGFTEAFF.

This chain uses TRBV7-9 with TRBJ2-2; D may be TRBD2 (7 bases). Trimming took 2 bases from V and 2 from J, leaving 12 bases between them. This CDR3 contains 16 residues. CDR1 and CDR2 (germline): SEHNR, FQNEAQ (reference sequence). CDR3 sequence (DNA): TGTGCCAGCAGCTTAAGAGGGGGGGCTAACACCGGGGAGCTGTTTTTT. This translates into CASSLRGGANTGELFF.

This clone was detected once. The J gene is TRBJ2-7, the V gene TRBV6-5; D perhaps matches TRBD2 (5 bases). Trimming took off 8 bases at V and 3 bases at J, with 11 bases between the two ends. The CDR3 sequence is 12 residues long. Germline V gene lookup returns CDR1 MNHEY and CDR2 SVGAGI. Written as DNA, the CDR3 is TGTGCCAGCGGCGGGCAAAACTACGAGCAGTACTTC. It specifies CASGGQNYEQYF.

The gene calls are TRBV7-3 and TRBJ2-1; a possible D gene is TRBD2 (6 bases). Deletions cut 6 bases from V and 1 base from J, with 10 bases between. Germline CDR1 and CDR2: SGHTA and FQGTGA. The CDR3 is made up of 14 amino acids. CDR3 protein: CASSVSGSYNEQFF. The DNA of the CDR3 is TGTGCCAGCAGTGTTAGCGGATCCTACAATGAGCAGTTCTTC.

J is TRBJ2-7 and V is TRBV15; D gene ambiguous. Germline loops: CDR1 LNHNV, CDR2 YYDKDF (reference sequence). Trimming stripped 2 bases from V and 5 bases from J, with 13 bases between. CDR3 length: 14 amino acids. CDR3 amino acids: CATSRYSLEDEQYF. The CDR3 DNA follows: TGTGCCACCAGCAGATACAGCCTGGAAGACGAGCAGTACTTC.

The chain joins TRBV7-9 to TRBJ2-7, with 10 bases lining up with TRBD2. V lost 4 bases to trimming and J lost 0 bases; unmatched junction nucleotides: 6. The CDR3 runs 16 residues. Looked up from germline, CDR1 is SEHNR and CDR2 is FQNEAQ (reference sequence). This CDR3 reads CASSYVAGGYSYEQYF. CDR3 DNA: TGTGCCAGCAGCTATGTAGCGGGAGGCTACTCCTACGAGCAGTACTTC.